This entry is about one T cell receptor beta chain. This CDR3 region has 13 residues. V lost 5 bases and J 5 bases, leaving 10 bases between the germline ends. Germline V lookup: CDR1 MNHEY, CDR2 SVGAGI. The entry originates in a study of blood T cell repertoires in COVID-19. The data were produced by immunoSEQ multiplex PCR, yet TCRdb's version contains in-frame clones alone and is incomplete. The table records some 270,000 clones, about 83% of them present only once. The sequencing sample was made of peripheral blood. The chain couples TRBV6-5 to TRBJ1-5, with D tentatively TRBD1 (6 bases). This TCR came from a woman between 40 and 50 years old who had recovered from COVID-19. DNA of the CDR3: TGTGCCAGCAGTAGACAGGCTGATCAGCCCCAGCATTTT. This gives the protein CASSRQADQPQHF.